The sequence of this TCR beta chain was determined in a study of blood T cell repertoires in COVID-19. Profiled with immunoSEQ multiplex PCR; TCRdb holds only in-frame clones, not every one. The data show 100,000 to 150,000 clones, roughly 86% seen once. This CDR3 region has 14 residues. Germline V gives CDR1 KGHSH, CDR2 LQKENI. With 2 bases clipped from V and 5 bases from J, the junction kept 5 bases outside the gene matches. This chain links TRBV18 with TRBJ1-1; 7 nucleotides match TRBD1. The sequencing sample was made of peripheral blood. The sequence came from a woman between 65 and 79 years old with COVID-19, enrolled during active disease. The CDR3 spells CASSPATGITEAFF. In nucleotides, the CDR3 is TGTGCCAGCTCACCAGCGACAGGGATAACTGAAGCTTTCTTT.